The clone carrying this TCR beta chain was detected a few times. Its antigen remains unknown. The TCR library protocol was used to attach unique molecular identifiers. These identifiers were attached to individual cDNA molecules. MiXCR, run by TCRdb on the 5' RACE reads, gives a single entry per CDR3 protein. Here the sample spans approximately 45,000 distinct CDR3 sequences, less than 8.5% being singletons. This sample was taken from a study of early T cells in non-severe SARS-CoV-2 infection. The overall study: With bulk RNA from unsorted whole blood as input, sequencing yielded unpaired chains. The study, taken as a whole, reports: The VDJdb matching leaned toward anti-spike CD8 responses and overlooked private and CD4 specificities.

Germline CDR1 is MNHNS and CDR2 is SASEGT. The V end lost 0 bases, the J end lost 5 bases, and 13 bases lay between the germline ends. This CDR3 is built from 16 residues. The chain joins TRBV6-1 to TRBJ1-4; a weak D match, TRBD1 (5 bases). Sequencing used whole blood. The TCR comes from an adult who was a healthcare worker with PCR-confirmed SARS-CoV-2 infection or an uninfected control (not recorded which). CDR3 sequence reads: CASSEALRWGNEKLFF. The CDR3 nucleotides read TGTGCCAGCAGTGAAGCGCTTCGTTGGGGGAATGAAAAACTGTTTTTT.